Listed here are 5 T cell receptor beta chains from one sample, sequenced in a study of blood T cell repertoires in COVID-19. Here immunoSEQ multiplex PCR was the method, and the copy in TCRdb shows in-frame clones only, minus some. The repertoire includes more than 85,000 clones, 87% of them detected once, and 3.5% to 5.5% sits in the top ten. What was sequenced was peripheral blood. The receptor source for this set is a man aged 70-80 years with acute or convalescent COVID-19.

The V and J genes are TRBV27 and TRBJ1-6, with a possible D match to TRBD1 (6 bases). CDR3 length equals 16 residues. The V gene's germline CDR1 is MNHEY and CDR2 SMNVEV (reference sequence). V lost 2 bases, J lost 4 bases, and 12 bases lay in between. The CDR3 loop is CASSLTQGRYNSPLHF. CDR3 coding DNA: TGTGCCAGCAGTTTAACCCAGGGGCGGTATAATTCACCCCTCCACTTT.

This clone appeared a single time. The rearrangement joins TRBV19 to TRBJ1-2; D not certain. The length of the CDR3 is 14 residues. The V gene lost 4 bases and the J gene lost 0 bases, with 9 bases spanning the gap. Germline V gene sequence: CDR1 LNHDA, CDR2 SQIVND (reference sequence). The CDR3 sequence: CASSNTETNYGYTF. The CDR3 DNA sequence: TGTGCCAGTAGTAACACAGAGACTAACTATGGCTACACCTTC.

With regard to this clone: One end of the junction is discordant with germline, which a read error may explain. V gene TRBV19 combines with J gene TRBJ1-1; perhaps TRBD1 as D (5 bases). CDR1 is LNHDA, CDR2 SQIVND, per germline (reference sequence). This CDR3 spans 15 amino acids. This chain's CDR3 is CASSMELRGPKEGFF. The CDR3 nucleotides are TGTGCCAGTAGTATGGAATTGCGGGGACCGAAAGAAGGTTTCTTT.

V usage is TRBV9 and J usage is TRBJ2-5; 12 nucleotides align to TRBD2. CDR3 length equals 18 residues. CDR1 and CDR2 (germline): SGDLS, YYNGEE. J was trimmed by 2 bases and V by 0 bases; bases with no gene match: 8. As DNA, the CDR3 is TGTGCCAGCAGCGTAGGGGTTTCGGGACTAGCGGGTCAAGAGACCCAGTACTTC. As protein: CASSVGVSGLAGQETQYF.

There are a few counts of this clone. The rearrangement links TRBV12-5 to TRBJ2-2; TRBD2 might be the D (7 bases). V was trimmed by 7 bases and J by 3 bases, leaving 21 bases between them. CDR1 is LGHNT, CDR2 FRNRAP, per germline. This CDR3 has 17 amino acids. The CDR3 DNA reads TGTGCTAGTGCCTCATCCACGGGGGGCCGCCACACCGGGGAGCTGTTTTTT. Its protein is CASASSTGGRHTGELFF.